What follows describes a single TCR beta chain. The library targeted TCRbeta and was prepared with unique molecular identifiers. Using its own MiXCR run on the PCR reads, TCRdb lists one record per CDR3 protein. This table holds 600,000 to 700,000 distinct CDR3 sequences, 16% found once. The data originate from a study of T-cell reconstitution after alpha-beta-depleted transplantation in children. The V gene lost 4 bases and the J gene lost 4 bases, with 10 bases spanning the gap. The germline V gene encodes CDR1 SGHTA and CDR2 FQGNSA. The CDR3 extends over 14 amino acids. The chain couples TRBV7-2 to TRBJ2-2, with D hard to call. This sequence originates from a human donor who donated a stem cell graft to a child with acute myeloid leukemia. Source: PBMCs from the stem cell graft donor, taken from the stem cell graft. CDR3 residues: CASSSGHVTGELFF. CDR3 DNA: TGTGCCAGCAGCTCGGGCCATGTCACCGGGGAGCTGTTTTTT.